Listed here is a single T cell receptor (beta chain). Generated by immunoSEQ multiplex PCR, the TCRdb table keeps only in-frame clones and is missing some. Among approximately 280,000 clones listed, around 86% were seen once. This record belongs to a study of blood T cell repertoires in COVID-19. Study overall: Both acute and convalescent COVID-19 samples were obtained from the United States, Italy and Spain.

Specimen: PBMCs or T cells enriched from blood (not recorded which). This TCR was recovered from a woman in her late teens or twenties who had recovered from COVID-19.

The CDR3 coding sequence is TGTGCCAGTAGTCGGGACAGGGGAAATTCACCCCTCCACTTT. This codes for CASSRDRGNSPLHF. V and J are TRBV19 and TRBJ1-6; 10 bases map to TRBD1. This CDR3 has 14 amino acids. V was pared by 5 bases and J by 7 bases, with 2 bases of the junction left unmatched. Germline V lookup: CDR1 LNHDA, CDR2 SQIVND (reference sequence).